The T cell receptor beta chain described here comes from a study of blood T cell repertoires in COVID-19. Study overall: PBMCs, B-cell-depleted T cells, or T cells provided the cDNA or gDNA that made up the material.

Produced via immunoSEQ multiplex PCR; TCRdb's table is partial and in-frame only. The table lists about 200,000 clones, about 76% of them singletons. In Seattle, patients joined the study during active infection and were tracked longitudinally. This clonotype originated in a woman aged 40 to 50 with COVID-19, enrolled during active disease. The material sequenced was peripheral blood.

The CDR3 DNA reads as TGTGCCAGCAGCTTGGACAGGGGCCTCGAGCAGTACTTC. Protein product: CASSLDRGLEQYF. This chain links TRBV11-2 with TRBJ2-7, with TRBD1 identical over 9 bases. Germline CDR1 reads SGHAT; CDR2 reads FQNNGV. The CDR3 loop spans 13 amino acids. The trim removed 3 bases at V and 6 bases at J, leaving 3 bases unmatched.